One sample yielded the 29 T cell receptor beta chains listed below, sequenced in a study of patients and donors after allogeneic stem cell transplantation. In TCRdb, the RT-PCR reads were re-called with MiXCR into one record per CDR3 protein. Altogether roughly 230,000 distinct CDR3 sequences are present, 13% to 15% being singletons, with the ten largest covering around 10%. What was sequenced was blood, either unsorted or a sorted T cell fraction (not recorded which). The receptors come from a human donor who was either an allogeneic HSCT recipient or a stem cell or donor lymphocyte infusion donor (not recorded which). It is not recorded whose cells these are; they may come from a transplant donor.

In its sample, this clonotype was seen many times. V is TRBV3-1 and J is TRBJ2-5; no clear D gene. This CDR3 is built from 12 residues. Germline V lookup: CDR1 LGHDT, CDR2 YNNKEL (reference sequence). Trimming took 4 bases from V and 4 from J, leaving 7 bases between them. The chain's CDR3 is CASSLWGETQYF. In nucleotides, the CDR3 is TGTGCCAGCAGCCTGTGGGGAGAGACCCAGTACTTC.

This clonotype was observed a handful of times. This sequence joins TRBV5-1 and TRBJ2-2, with TRBD2 matching over 8 bases. The length of the CDR3 is 15 residues. V gave up 2 bases and J gave up 2 bases; unmatched junction bases: 2. Germline V gene sequence: CDR1 SGHRS, CDR2 YFSETQ. CDR3 loop: CASSFGLANTGELFF. Here the CDR3 DNA reads TGCGCCAGCAGCTTCGGACTAGCTAACACCGGGGAGCTGTTTTTT.

The chain uses TRBV5-1 and TRBJ1-1, with D possibly being TRBD1 (5 bases). Germline V CDR1 and CDR2: SGHRS, YFSETQ. V lost 3 bases, J lost 0 bases, and 12 bases lay in between. The CDR3 loop spans 15 amino acids. The CDR3 loop is CASSSIGGMNTEAFF. CDR3 in DNA: TGCGCCAGCAGCTCCATCGGGGGGATGAACACTGAAGCTTTCTTT.

This chain uses TRBV20-1 with TRBJ1-1; 7 bases are shared with TRBD1. CDR3 length equals 12 residues. V shed 7 bases, J shed 1 base, and the junction held 3 bases outside the gene matches. Per germline, CDR1 DFQATT and CDR2 SNEGSKA (reference sequence). This CDR3 reads CSVRDRNTEAFF. DNA of the CDR3: TGCAGTGTTAGGGACAGGAACACTGAAGCTTTCTTT.

The rearrangement uses TRBV6-1 and TRBJ1-4; 7 bases fit TRBD1. CDR1 is MNHNS, CDR2 SASEGT, per germline. V was clipped by 6 bases and J by 8 bases; unmatched bases: 12. The CDR3 contains 15 residues. The CDR3 spells CASSPGQLNGEKLFF. CDR3 nucleotides: TGTGCCAGCAGCCCGGGACAGTTGAATGGGGAAAAACTGTTTTTT.

This clonotype has at least ten counts. The chain has TRBV20-1 and TRBJ2-5, with D possibly TRBD2 on 6 matching bases. The CDR3 totals 13 residues. Germline CDR1 DFQATT, CDR2 SNEGSKA (reference sequence). Trimming took 3 bases from V and 7 from J, leaving 15 bases between them. The CDR3, as DNA: TGCAGTGCTAGGTGGGGGGTCCGGGGGACCCAGTACTTC. This codes for CSARWGVRGTQYF.

This chain connects TRBV6-2 or TRBV6-3 to TRBJ2-3, with 10 bases that match TRBD2. The V gene end was trimmed by 4 bases and the J gene end by 4 bases; junction bases not matched to a gene: 8. Germline CDR1 reads MNHEY; CDR2 reads SVGEGT. The CDR3 has 16 amino acids. Written as DNA, the CDR3 is TGTGCCAGCAGTTTGCTCGTAGCGGGAGGTGCAGATACGCAGTATTTT. This translates into CASSLLVAGGADTQYF.

The V call is TRBV9, the J call TRBJ2-2; D may be TRBD1 (5 bases). This CDR3 spans 16 amino acids. The germline V gene encodes CDR1 SGDLS and CDR2 YYNGEE. V was pared by 0 bases and J by 2 bases, with 11 bases between. CDR3 in amino acids: CASSVVSTVNTGELFF. As DNA, the CDR3 is TGTGCCAGCAGCGTAGTGTCGACAGTTAACACCGGGGAGCTGTTTTTT.

The V and J genes are TRBV12-3 or TRBV12-4 and TRBJ2-2, with D unclear. This CDR3 is 12 amino acids long. V shed 2 bases and J shed 8 bases, with 6 bases lying between them. CDR3 sequence (DNA): TGTGCCAGCAGTTTACGGCGGGGGGAGCTGTTTTTT. It yields the protein CASSLRRGELFF.

The rearrangement uses TRBV5-1 and TRBJ1-1, with TRBD1 matching over 7 bases. V trimming: 4 bases; J trimming: 0 bases; junction bases outside the gene matches: 12. CDR1 SGHRS and CDR2 YFSETQ come from the germline V gene. The CDR3 totals 17 residues. The CDR3 region is CASSVTWTGTMNTEAFF. The CDR3 coding sequence is TGCGCCAGCAGCGTCACCTGGACAGGAACGATGAACACTGAAGCTTTCTTT.

Ten or more counts support this clonotype. V usage is TRBV9 and J usage is TRBJ1-4; 7 bases align to TRBD1. Germline V gene sequence: CDR1 SGDLS, CDR2 YYNGEE. This CDR3 is 13 amino acids long. J gave up 10 bases and V 0 bases, and 3 bases lay outside the gene matches. The CDR3 DNA reads TGTGCCAGCAGCGTAGATTCAGGGGGAAAACTGTTTTTT. As protein: CASSVDSGGKLFF.

This clonotype has a count of ten or more. The chain couples TRBV10-3 to TRBJ2-3, with 10 bases aligning to TRBD2. The germline V gene encodes CDR1 ENHRY and CDR2 SYGVKD. V gave up 8 bases and J gave up 5 bases; unmatched junction bases: 7. The CDR3 covers 14 residues. CDR3 region: CAIALAGDLDTQYF. For the CDR3, the DNA is TGTGCCATCGCTCTAGCGGGAGATTTAGATACGCAGTATTTT.

J is TRBJ1-2 and V is TRBV5-4; possibly TRBD1 for D (6 bases). This CDR3 is built from 14 residues. The germline CDR1 and CDR2 sequences are SGHNT and YYREEE (reference sequence). With 4 bases removed from V and 4 bases from J, the gap between germline ends came to 14 bases. As DNA, the CDR3 is TGTGCCAGCAGCAGCAGGACAGAGGCCTATGGCTACACCTTC. Translating it yields CASSSRTEAYGYTF.

The chain couples TRBV20-1 to TRBJ2-3; the D call may be TRBD1 or TRBD2 (7 bases each). The CDR3 extends over 17 amino acids. Between the trimmed V and J ends, which lost 3 bases and 1 base, there was a span of 20 bases. Per germline, CDR1 DFQATT and CDR2 SNEGSKA (reference sequence). CDR3 in amino acids: CSARTRQGGVGTDTQYF. CDR3 sequence (DNA): TGCAGTGCTAGGACTCGACAGGGAGGGGTCGGCACAGATACGCAGTATTTT.

This clonotype was found many times. The CDR3 is CATSTSTGAGDRETQYF. DNA of the CDR3: TGTGCCACCAGCACGTCAACGGGAGCGGGAGATAGAGAGACCCAGTACTTC. This rearrangement joins TRBV15 to TRBJ2-5; 8 bases are shared with TRBD2. V was pared by 4 bases and J by 4 bases, with 14 bases of the junction left unmatched. Germline loops: CDR1 LNHNV, CDR2 YYDKDF (reference sequence). This CDR3 has 17 residues. The variable domain in full, completed from reference TRBV15 and TRBJ2-5, reads DAMVIQNPRYQVTQFGKPVTLSCSQTLNHNVMYWYQQKSSQAPKLLFHYYDKDFNNEADTPDNFQSRRPNTSFCFLDIRSPGLGDTAMYLCATSTSTGAGDRETQYFGPGTRLLVL.

This chain connects TRBV19 to TRBJ1-2; TRBD1 matches at 7 bases. Germline CDR1 reads LNHDA; CDR2 reads SQIVND (reference sequence). V dropped 6 bases and J dropped 4; count of bases not matched to a gene: 5. CDR3 length: 13 amino acids. The CDR3 region has the DNA TGTGCCAGTAGCTCGAGACAGGGCTATGGCTACACCTTC. This sequence encodes CASSSRQGYGYTF.

This rearrangement joins TRBV6-1 to TRBJ2-1, with 10 bases that match TRBD2. The V and J ends lost 7 bases and 9 bases, in that order; junction bases with no gene match: 12. Germline CDR1 is MNHNS and CDR2 is SASEGT. The CDR3 loop spans 15 amino acids. The DNA for the CDR3 is TGTGCCAGCACCAGAGCAGCGGGAGGGCCGGGTGAGCAGTTCTTC. Amino acids: CASTRAAGGPGEQFF.

This clonotype has a handful of counts. The chain has TRBV12-3 or TRBV12-4 and TRBJ2-3, with 14 nucleotides matching TRBD2. The J segment lost 3 bases and the V segment lost 9 bases, leaving 2 bases of the junction unmatched. The CDR3 covers 14 residues. The DNA of the CDR3 is TGTGCCAGTCGGACTAGCGGGAGGACAGATACGCAGTATTTT. This translates into CASRTSGRTDTQYF.

This rearrangement joins TRBV5-6 to TRBJ2-1; D gene unclear. V was shortened by 0 bases and J by 4 bases, with 5 bases between the two germline ends. The V gene's germline CDR1 is SGHDT and CDR2 YYEEEE. The CDR3 has 13 amino acids. CDR3 in amino acids: CASSLDEYNEQFF. The CDR3 DNA reads as TGTGCCAGCAGCTTGGACGAATACAATGAGCAGTTCTTC.

This clonotype was detected only a few times. The gene calls are TRBV20-1 and TRBJ2-7; 10 nucleotides agree with TRBD2. CDR1 is DFQATT, CDR2 SNEGSKA, per germline (reference sequence). CDR3 length: 11 residues. Germline trimming cut 5 bases from V and 9 bases from J; bases unmatched to any gene: 4. For the CDR3, the DNA is TGCAGTGCTGGGGGACTAGCGAGGCAGTACTTC. Its translation is CSAGGLARQYF.

This clonotype was detected many times. This chain uses TRBV6-1 with TRBJ1-4; 8 bases are a match to TRBD1. Germline lookup yields CDR1 MNHNS and CDR2 SASEGT. The J segment lost 10 bases and the V segment lost 2 bases, leaving 9 bases of the junction unmatched. The CDR3 length is 15 residues. CDR3 DNA sequence: TGTGCCAGCAGTGAACCGGGACAGGTTATAGGAAAACTGTTTTTT. It yields the protein CASSEPGQVIGKLFF.

There are many counts of this clonotype. The chain recombines TRBV5-1 with TRBJ1-1, with D unresolved. Germline V CDR1 and CDR2: SGHRS, YFSETQ. The germline V and J ends were trimmed by 4 bases and 7 bases, with 11 bases remaining between them. This CDR3 is 12 amino acids long. CDR3 sequence: CASSLPSYEAFF. DNA for the CDR3: TGCGCCAGCAGCCTACCCAGTTATGAAGCTTTCTTT.

In its sample, this clonotype was seen a few times. The V gene is TRBV6-5, the J gene TRBJ2-3; D is unclear. Deletions cut 0 bases from V and 1 base from J, with 5 bases between. Germline V CDR1 and CDR2: MNHEY, SVGAGI. CDR3 size: 14 residues. CDR3 nucleotide sequence: TGTGCCAGCAGTTACTCTTTCGGCACAGATACGCAGTATTTT. The encoded protein is CASSYSFGTDTQYF.

The V gene is TRBV20-1, the J gene TRBJ1-6; maybe TRBD1 (5 bases). V lost 2 bases and J lost 1, with 15 bases in between. There are 17 residues in the CDR3. Germline CDR1 and CDR2: DFQATT and SNEGSKA (reference sequence). The CDR3 loop is CSARRQGEGSYNSPLHF. The CDR3 nucleotides are TGCAGTGCTAGACGGCAGGGCGAGGGATCCTATAATTCACCCCTCCACTTT.

This clonotype was seen more than once but under ten times. The chain couples TRBV6-1 to TRBJ2-1, with 16 bases identical to TRBD2. This CDR3 has 17 amino acids. Looked up from germline, CDR1 is MNHNS and CDR2 is SASEGT. After removal of 7 bases from V and 6 bases from J, the junction contained 9 bases not matched to a gene. The DNA of the CDR3 is TGTGCCAGCATGGGACTAGCGGGGGGGCTACGTGTCAATGAGCAGTTCTTC. Protein sequence: CASMGLAGGLRVNEQFF.

This clonotype was picked up many times. The chain has TRBV12-3 or TRBV12-4 and TRBJ2-2; the D is unclear. Trimming removed 2 bases at V and 5 bases at J, with 9 bases between. This CDR3 comprises 14 residues. The CDR3 reads CASSLFGKTGELFF. For the CDR3, the DNA is TGTGCCAGCAGTTTATTTGGGAAAACCGGGGAGCTGTTTTTT.

This clonotype was picked up many times. V usage is TRBV6-1 and J usage is TRBJ2-5, with TRBD2 as a possible D gene (7 bases). V was shortened by 4 bases and J by 8 bases, with 17 bases between the two germline ends. The CDR3 contains 14 residues. CDR1 MNHNS and CDR2 SASEGT come from the germline V gene. In DNA, the CDR3 is TGTGCCAGCAGTGCTACGGGGGGCGCTGGTACCCAGTACTTC. Its protein product is CASSATGGAGTQYF.

V usage is TRBV20-1 and J usage is TRBJ2-7; 14 bases are shared with TRBD2. There are 17 residues in the CDR3. With V trimmed by 6 bases and J by 0 bases, 10 bases remained unmatched. In germline, CDR1 is DFQATT, CDR2 SNEGSKA (reference sequence). The CDR3 DNA reads as TGCAGTGCCGGGACTAGCGGGAGTTCCCTTAGCTCCTACGAGCAGTACTTC. Amino acid sequence: CSAGTSGSSLSSYEQYF.

This chain joins TRBV5-1 and TRBJ1-1; D ambiguous. V lost 4 bases and J lost 5, with 12 bases in between. Per germline, CDR1 SGHRS and CDR2 YFSETQ. The CDR3 totals 13 residues. CDR3 DNA: TGCGCCAGCAGCCGGTTCGTAGGGACTGAAGCTTTCTTT. Translation: CASSRFVGTEAFF.